The 26 T cell receptor beta chains listed next were all sequenced from one sample in a study of identical twins. Using its own MiXCR run on the 5' RACE reads, TCRdb lists one record per CDR3 protein. The sample contains hundreds of thousands of distinct CDR3 sequences, 8% to 9% of which appear only once. This same sample was also part of a study on yellow fever vaccine responses in identical twins.

Sample: PBMCs. These TCRs come from a woman younger than 35 in good health.

This clonotype has a handful of counts. The J gene is TRBJ2-7, the V gene TRBV7-9, with D unclear. Germline loops: CDR1 SEHNR, CDR2 FQNEAQ (reference sequence). This CDR3 has 14 amino acids. V was shortened by 2 bases and J by 6 bases, with 14 bases between the two germline ends. CDR3 protein: CASSLTGIGLEQYF. The CDR3 nucleotides are TGTGCCAGCAGCTTAACTGGGATCGGCCTCGAGCAGTACTTC.

This clonotype has just a few counts. This CDR3 is CASSQDASGSSDTQYF. The CDR3 coding sequence is TGCGCCAGCAGCCAAGATGCTAGCGGGAGTTCAGATACGCAGTATTTT. The rearrangement joins TRBV4-3 to TRBJ2-3; 10 nucleotides line up with TRBD2. This CDR3 spans 16 amino acids. V was pared by 0 bases and J by 4 bases, with 4 bases of the junction left unmatched. Germline V gene sequence: CDR1 LGHNA, CDR2 YSLEER.

This clonotype was detected ten times or more. This sequence joins TRBV12-3 or TRBV12-4 and TRBJ2-5, with TRBD2 matching over 8 bases. This CDR3 spans 16 amino acids. After removal of 4 bases from V and 1 base from J, the junction contained 8 bases not matched to a gene. CDR3 loop: CASSSYKRGGQETQYF. CDR3 DNA: TGTGCCAGCAGTTCATACAAACGGGGGGGCCAAGAGACCCAGTACTTC.

V and J are TRBV25-1 and TRBJ1-1; 10 positions agree with TRBD1. Germline V lookup: CDR1 MGHDK, CDR2 SYGVNS. The CDR3 has 13 amino acids. The J segment lost 4 bases and the V segment lost 6 bases, leaving 2 bases of the junction unmatched. CDR3 amino acids: CASRGQGTTEAFF. The DNA of the CDR3 is TGTGCCAGCAGGGGACAGGGGACCACTGAAGCTTTCTTT.

This clonotype was recorded many times. This sequence joins TRBV5-5 and TRBJ2-5; D might be TRBD1 or TRBD2, each matching 5 bases. Germline assignment: CDR1 SGHKS and CDR2 YYEKEE (reference sequence). V was trimmed by 4 bases and J by 7 bases, leaving 20 bases between them. This CDR3 contains 15 residues. In DNA form, the CDR3 reads TGTGCCAGCAGCGCCGGAGGACAAACGTTCGGGACCCAGTACTTC. Residues: CASSAGGQTFGTQYF. Full variable domain (remainder filled in from reference TRBV5-5 and TRBJ2-5): DAGVTQSPTHLIKTRGQQVTLRCSPISGHKSVSWYQQVLGQGPQFIFQYYEKEERGRGNFPDRFSARQFPNYSSELNVNALLLGDSALYLCASSAGGQTFGTQYFGPGTRLLVL.

The CDR3 here is CASSFERTGNTEAFF. CDR3 DNA sequence: TGTGCCAGCAGTTTCGAAAGGACGGGGAACACTGAAGCTTTCTTT. V usage is TRBV28 and J usage is TRBJ1-1; no reliable D call. The germline V and J ends were trimmed by 3 bases and 1 base, with 12 bases remaining between them. CDR3 length: 15 residues. Germline CDR1 and CDR2: MDHEN and SYDVKM.

The chain recombines TRBV5-1 with TRBJ1-2; D unresolved. This CDR3 is 15 amino acids long. Germline V CDR1 and CDR2: SGHRS, YFSETQ. V was shortened by 5 bases and J by 0 bases, with 14 bases between the two germline ends. The CDR3 is CASRTSDGSNYGYTF. The CDR3 DNA is TGCGCCAGCAGGACGTCGGACGGGTCTAACTATGGCTACACCTTC.

The chain recombines TRBV3-1 with TRBJ2-2; D ambiguous. The CDR3 consists of 16 residues. V lost 3 bases and J lost 6, with 17 bases in between. Germline CDR1 is LGHDT and CDR2 is YNNKEL (reference sequence). CDR3 in DNA: TGTGCCAGCAGCCATTCAGTAGTGAAGTCTTCCGGGGAGCTGTTTTTT. Translating gives CASSHSVVKSSGELFF.

The table lists this clonotype with many counts. V gene TRBV12-3 or TRBV12-4 combines with J gene TRBJ2-5, with D perhaps TRBD1 or TRBD2 (5 bases each). V shed 4 bases and J shed 7 bases, with 19 bases lying between them. This CDR3 spans 15 amino acids. The DNA for the CDR3 is TGTGCCAGCAGTTACTTAGGAGAGGGGTTCCTGACCCAGTACTTC. This translates into CASSYLGEGFLTQYF.

V usage is TRBV4-2 and J usage is TRBJ2-7, with 11 positions matching TRBD2. Germline CDR1 LGHNA, CDR2 YNFKEQ. With V trimmed by 1 base and J by 6 bases, 2 bases remained unmatched. This CDR3 has 14 amino acids. The CDR3 loop reads CASSQVLAGGEQYF. In DNA, the CDR3 is TGTGCCAGCAGCCAAGTTCTAGCGGGAGGCGAGCAGTACTTC.

This clonotype was seen at least ten times. The chain links TRBV4-1 to TRBJ2-3; TRBD2 matches 11 bases. Germline V gives CDR1 MGHRA, CDR2 YSYEKL. The CDR3 is made up of 16 amino acids. Trimming removed 4 bases from V and 2 bases from J; junction bases left unmatched: 5. This chain's CDR3 is CASSRGLAEDTDTQYF. The CDR3 DNA is TGCGCCAGCAGCCGGGGACTAGCGGAGGACACAGATACGCAGTATTTT.

This clonotype occurred a few times. The chain is built from TRBV5-1 and TRBJ1-1, with a tentative D call TRBD1 (6 bases). Germline V gene sequence: CDR1 SGHRS, CDR2 YFSETQ. The CDR3 is 14 residues long. V was shortened by 4 bases and J by 1 base, with 11 bases between the two germline ends. CDR3 sequence: CASSTEQGNTEAFF. For the CDR3, the DNA is TGCGCCAGCAGCACTGAACAGGGGAACACTGAAGCTTTCTTT.

The chain employs TRBV6-5 and TRBJ2-3; the D is unclear. Germline V CDR1 and CDR2: MNHEY, SVGAGI. V was trimmed by 8 bases and J by 6 bases, leaving 12 bases between them. CDR3 length: 12 amino acids. The CDR3 loop reads CASGLPGDTQYF. In DNA form, the CDR3 reads TGTGCCAGCGGCCTGCCGGGCGATACGCAGTATTTT.

This chain joins TRBV11-1 and TRBJ2-6; D may be TRBD1 or TRBD2 (5 bases each). The CDR3 contains 18 residues. From germline, CDR1 is SGHAT and CDR2 FQDESV (reference sequence). V was trimmed by 4 bases and J by 0 bases, leaving 16 bases between them. The CDR3 DNA reads TGTGCCAGCAGCTCCCTGAGGGGCAGAGCCTCTGGGGCCAACGTCCTGACTTTC. Amino acid sequence: CASSSLRGRASGANVLTF. The full variable domain, rest sourced from reference TRBV11-1 and TRBJ2-6, is EAEVAQSPRYKITEKSQAVAFWCDPISGHATLYWYRQILGQGPELLVQFQDESVVDDSQLPKDRFSAERLKGVDSTLKIQPAELGDSAMYLCASSSLRGRASGANVLTFGAGSRLTVL.

The V gene is TRBV9, the J gene TRBJ2-5; TRBD2 matches at 9 bases. The CDR3 contains 18 residues. The V and J ends lost 0 bases and 1 base, in that order; junction bases with no gene match: 10. Germline values: CDR1 SGDLS, CDR2 YYNGEE. CDR3 coding DNA: TGTGCCAGCAGCGTAGGGGTACCCCTAGCGGGGATCCAAGAGACCCAGTACTTC. This codes for CASSVGVPLAGIQETQYF.

This clonotype was recorded a few times. The chain is built from TRBV3-1 and TRBJ2-1; possibly TRBD1 for D (6 bases). V was shortened by 0 bases and J by 7 bases, with 19 bases between the two germline ends. Germline V gene data show CDR1 as LGHDT and CDR2 as YNNKEL (reference sequence). This CDR3 is built from 17 residues. The CDR3 coding sequence is TGTGCCAGCAGCCAAGACCCGGGCCAGGGGCTCCTAAATGAGCAGTTCTTC. This gives the protein CASSQDPGQGLLNEQFF.

Worth noting for this clonotype: This clone may be a read error of a much larger clone one base away. This chain joins TRBV29-1 and TRBJ2-7; 9 nucleotides match TRBD2. After removal of 4 bases from V and 2 bases from J, the junction contained 3 bases not matched to a gene. CDR1 is SQVTM, CDR2 ANQGSEA, per germline. This CDR3 comprises 13 residues. CDR3 sequence (DNA): TGCAGCGTTGTAGCGGGAGTTCCCTACGAGCAGTACTTC. Its translation is CSVVAGVPYEQYF.

This clonotype was seen a handful of times. This chain links TRBV20-1 with TRBJ2-3; D gene unclear. The CDR3 loop spans 12 amino acids. Germline CDR1 DFQATT, CDR2 SNEGSKA (reference sequence). V lost 6 bases to trimming and J lost 1 base, with 8 bases between them. The CDR3 nucleotides are TGCAGTGCGAAGGGTCGCACAGATACGCAGTATTTT. Translated, it gives CSAKGRTDTQYF.

This clonotype was observed many times. The chain links TRBV4-1 to TRBJ2-2; TRBD2 agrees at 7 bases. This CDR3 contains 14 residues. Trimming removed 5 bases from V and 4 bases from J; junction bases left unmatched: 4. The V gene's germline CDR1 is MGHRA and CDR2 YSYEKL. DNA of the CDR3: TGCGCCAGCAGCTTCCGGACTAGCACCGGGGAGCTGTTTTTT. Protein sequence: CASSFRTSTGELFF.

This clonotype showed up just a few times. V and J are TRBV11-2 and TRBJ2-7; tentatively, D is TRBD1 or TRBD2 (6 bases each). V shed 5 bases and J shed 5 bases, with 19 bases lying between them. Germline-derived CDR1 and CDR2 are SGHAT and FQNNGV. This CDR3 spans 15 amino acids. For the CDR3, the DNA is TGTGCCAGCAGCCATATAGGGGGAGCGGGCGACGAGCAGTACTTC. Its translation: CASSHIGGAGDEQYF.

This clonotype has a count of ten or more. The CDR3 region is CASSRKALLAGSTDTQYF. In DNA form, the CDR3 reads TGTGCCAGCAGCCGAAAAGCCCTACTAGCGGGGAGCACAGATACGCAGTATTTT. This rearrangement joins TRBV11-2 to TRBJ2-3; TRBD2 matches at 10 bases. CDR3 length equals 18 residues. Looked up from germline, CDR1 is SGHAT and CDR2 is FQNNGV. The ends lost 5 bases at V and 0 bases at J; junction bases unmatched: 11.

There are a few counts of this clonotype. The rearrangement joins TRBV2 to TRBJ1-5, with D maybe TRBD1 (5 bases). The ends were cut back, 4 bases at V and 0 bases at J, with 7 bases in the middle. CDR1 and CDR2 from the germline V gene are SNHLY and FYNNEI. The CDR3 runs to 14 residues. CDR3 protein: CASSGQTSNQPQHF. In nucleotides, the CDR3 is TGTGCCAGCAGTGGACAGACTAGCAATCAGCCCCAGCATTTT.

This clonotype was counted between two and nine times. The chain couples TRBV7-2 to TRBJ2-5; 12 bases agree with TRBD2. The J segment lost 3 bases and the V segment lost 4 bases, leaving 0 bases of the junction unmatched. Germline values: CDR1 SGHTA, CDR2 FQGNSA. The CDR3 extends over 14 amino acids. CDR3 DNA: TGTGCCAGCAGCTGGACTAGCGGGGAAGAGACCCAGTACTTC. It codes for CASSWTSGEETQYF.

This clonotype was found many times. V usage is TRBV6-2 or TRBV6-3 and J usage is TRBJ2-5; maybe TRBD1 (5 bases). The CDR3 length is 14 residues. From germline, CDR1 is MNHEY and CDR2 SVGEGT. Between the trimmed V and J ends, which lost 2 bases and 5 bases, there was a span of 12 bases. The CDR3 coding sequence is TGTGCCAGCAGTTACCCCGGACACGACGAGACCCAGTACTTC. Protein sequence: CASSYPGHDETQYF.

This clonotype showed up many times. The chain links TRBV5-1 to TRBJ2-2; no clear D gene. The germline CDR1 and CDR2 sequences are SGHRS and YFSETQ. The length of the CDR3 is 12 residues. V was cut by 4 bases and J by 1 base, with 2 bases left in between. CDR3 region: CASSKNTGELFF. The CDR3 DNA sequence: TGCGCCAGCAGCAAGAACACCGGGGAGCTGTTTTTT. Full variable domain (remainder filled in from reference TRBV5-1 and TRBJ2-2): KAGVTQTPRYLIKTRGQQVTLSCSPISGHRSVSWYQQTPGQGLQFLFEYFSETQRNKGNFPGRFSGRQFSNSRSEMNVSTLELGDSALYLCASSKNTGELFFGEGSRLTVL.

The chain uses TRBV7-9 and TRBJ2-2; D is undetermined. This CDR3 comprises 13 residues. Trimming removed 2 bases at V and 7 bases at J, with 8 bases between. The germline CDR1 and CDR2 sequences are SEHNR and FQNEAQ (reference sequence). The CDR3 loop reads CASSLQRHGELFF. CDR3 sequence (DNA): TGTGCCAGCAGCTTACAACGACACGGGGAGCTGTTTTTT. The whole variable domain, filled in from reference TRBV7-9 and TRBJ2-2, reads DTGVSQNPRHKITKRGQNVTFRCDPISEHNRLYWYRQTLGQGPEFLTYFQNEAQLEKSRLLSDRFSAERPKGSFSTLEIQRTEQGDSAMYLCASSLQRHGELFFGEGSRLTVL.